The rows below give T cell receptor beta chains drawn from one sample of a study of blood T cell repertoires in COVID-19. Repertoires were generated with immunoSEQ multiplex PCR, while TCRdb's copy carries only in-frame clones and drops some. The data contain more than 300,000 clones, around 84% of them singletons. Sequencing was carried out using PBMCs or T cells enriched from blood (not recorded which). These receptor sequences come from a young man who had recovered from COVID-19. Each CDR3 is given with its conserved first and last residue. Fields, in order: D gene, CDR3 length, clone size, J gene, V gene, CDR3 protein, CDR3 DNA. A D gene is named only where the DNA matches it firmly. Size is stated for part of the rows, as once, few or many counts, or as a class when the clone is expanded.

D gene: TRBD1
CDR3 length: 15
clone size: .
J gene: TRBJ1-5
V gene: TRBV30
CDR3 protein: CAWSARGLYNQPQHF
CDR3 DNA: TGTGCCTGGAGTGCCAGGGGGCTGTACAATCAGCCCCAGCATTTT

D gene: TRBD1
CDR3 length: 15
clone size: .
J gene: TRBJ1-2
V gene: TRBV14
CDR3 protein: CASSRTGALNYGYTF
CDR3 DNA: TGTGCCAGCAGCCGGACAGGTGCCCTGAACTATGGCTACACCTTC

D gene: .
CDR3 length: 15
clone size: .
J gene: TRBJ1-1
V gene: TRBV28
CDR3 protein: CASSGGRALNTEAFF
CDR3 DNA: TGTGCCAGCAGTGGAGGGAGGGCCTTGAACACTGAAGCTTTCTTT

D gene: TRBD2
CDR3 length: 17
clone size: once
J gene: TRBJ2-5
V gene: TRBV7-8
CDR3 protein: CASSLVASGSAGETQYF
CDR3 DNA: TGTGCCAGCAGCTTAGTGGCTAGCGGGAGTGCGGGAGAGACCCAGTACTTC

D gene: .
CDR3 length: 14
clone size: .
J gene: TRBJ1-2
V gene: TRBV6-5
CDR3 protein: CASSPRERVYGYTF
CDR3 DNA: TGTGCCAGCAGTCCCCGGGAGAGAGTCTATGGCTACACCTTC

D gene: .
CDR3 length: 16
clone size: .
J gene: TRBJ2-5
V gene: TRBV5-1
CDR3 protein: CASSLAPGRGRETQYF
CDR3 DNA: TGCGCCAGCAGCTTGGCCCCCGGCAGGGGGAGGGAGACCCAGTACTTC

D gene: .
CDR3 length: 11
clone size: .
J gene: TRBJ2-7
V gene: TRBV28
CDR3 protein: CASSLRDEQYF
CDR3 DNA: TGTGCCAGCAGTTTGCGGGATGAGCAGTACTTC

D gene: .
CDR3 length: 14
clone size: .
J gene: TRBJ1-1
V gene: TRBV5-7
CDR3 protein: CASSLGGSNTEAFF
CDR3 DNA: TGTGCCAGCAGCTTGGGCGGCTCGAACACTGAAGCTTTCTTT

D gene: TRBD2
CDR3 length: 16
clone size: .
J gene: TRBJ2-2
V gene: TRBV19
CDR3 protein: CASNTLAVANTGELFF
CDR3 DNA: TGTGCCAGTAACACACTAGCGGTAGCGAACACCGGGGAGCTGTTTTTT

D gene: TRBD1
CDR3 length: 14
clone size: .
J gene: TRBJ1-5
V gene: TRBV9
CDR3 protein: CASSADRGEQPQHF
CDR3 DNA: TGTGCCAGCAGCGCGGACAGGGGGGAACAGCCCCAGCATTTT

D gene: TRBD1
CDR3 length: 14
clone size: .
J gene: TRBJ2-1
V gene: TRBV5-1
CDR3 protein: CASSWGTVYNEQFF
CDR3 DNA: TGCGCCAGCAGCTGGGGGACAGTCTACAATGAGCAGTTCTTC

D gene: .
CDR3 length: 13
clone size: .
J gene: TRBJ2-7
V gene: TRBV5-1
CDR3 protein: CASSLSTAYEQYF
CDR3 DNA: TGCGCCAGCAGCCTGAGTACCGCCTACGAGCAGTACTTC

D gene: .
CDR3 length: 14
clone size: .
J gene: TRBJ2-2
V gene: TRBV7-9
CDR3 protein: CASSLTRLTGELFF
CDR3 DNA: TGTGCCAGCAGCTTAACGAGGTTGACCGGGGAGCTGTTTTTT

D gene: .
CDR3 length: 15
clone size: .
J gene: TRBJ2-5
V gene: TRBV4-1
CDR3 protein: CASSQETEYQETQYF
CDR3 DNA: TGCGCCAGCAGCCAAGAGACAGAGTACCAAGAGACCCAGTACTTC